These T cell receptor beta chains were read from a single sample in a study of cytomegalovirus exposure and HLA in healthy donors. Clones were sequenced by immunoSEQ multiplex PCR, and TCRdb holds only the in-frame ones, with some missing. The sample includes 55,000 to 65,000 clones, 80% of them seen just once. Source material: PBMCs. The receptors stem from a woman between 40 and 50 years old in good health and CMV-seronegative. The CDR3 runs from the conserved cysteine through the conserved F or W. Each record gives: CDR3 length, J gene, D gene, clone size, V gene, CDR3 protein, CDR3 DNA. The D gene is left open where the match is weak. Some rows have no size entry. The others give once, few or many, or a class for an expanded clone.

16 | TRBJ1-5 | TRBD1 | - | TRBV19 | CASSPRTGVSNQPQHF | TGTGCCAGTAGTCCCAGGACAGGGGTAAGCAATCAGCCCCAGCATTTT
15 | TRBJ1-2 | - | once | TRBV15 | CATSRDGGLGYGYTF | TGTGCCACCAGCAGAGACGGGGGGCTTGGCTATGGCTACACCTTC
15 | TRBJ2-5 | TRBD2 | few | TRBV28 | CASRRAGGRGETQYF | TGTGCCAGCAGACGAGCGGGAGGGCGGGGAGAGACCCAGTACTTC
16 | TRBJ2-3 | TRBD2 | - | TRBV19 | CASSRGGGPSTDTQYF | TGTGCCAGTAGCCGAGGCGGGGGGCCTAGCACAGATACGCAGTATTTT
11 | TRBJ2-5 | - | - | TRBV11-2 | CASSRGETQYF | TGTGCCAGCAGTCGAGGAGAGACCCAGTACTTC
15 | TRBJ2-7 | TRBD2 | - | TRBV5-4 | CASSYGLALSYEQYF | TGTGCCAGCAGCTACGGACTAGCGCTCTCCTACGAGCAGTACTTC
15 | TRBJ2-1 | TRBD2 | few | TRBV6-5 | CASSVLAGGVNEQFF | TGTGCCAGCAGCGTACTAGCGGGGGGGGTGAATGAGCAGTTCTTC
14 | TRBJ1-4 | TRBD1 | - | TRBV15 | CATSNPGQDEKLFF | TGTGCCACCAGCAACCCGGGACAGGATGAAAAACTGTTTTTT
13 | TRBJ2-1 | - | - | TRBV28 | CATLEGSYNEQFF | TGTGCCACGCTGGAGGGCTCCTACAATGAGCAGTTCTTC
14 | TRBJ1-2 | TRBD1 | - | TRBV28 | CASSPGGSGYGYTF | TGTGCCAGCAGCCCAGGGGGATCGGGCTATGGCTACACCTTC
14 | TRBJ2-1 | TRBD2 | - | TRBV7-3 | CASSLAGEYNEQFF | TGTGCCAGCAGCCTAGCGGGAGAGTACAATGAGCAGTTCTTC
15 | TRBJ2-7 | - | once | TRBV4-3 | CASSQDYRGADEQYF | TGCGCCAGCAGCCAAGATTACCGGGGAGCGGACGAGCAGTACTTC
13 | TRBJ1-2 | TRBD1 | - | TRBV2 | CASRGTGGYGYTF | TGTGCCAGCAGGGGGACAGGAGGGTATGGCTACACCTTC
13 | TRBJ1-2 | - | - | TRBV28 | CASSLNRDYGYTF | TGTGCCAGCAGCCTGAACAGGGACTATGGCTACACCTTC
14 | TRBJ1-1 | - | - | TRBV30 | CAPDRPGRSAEAFF | TGTGCCCCGGATAGACCCGGTCGAAGCGCTGAAGCTTTCTTT
14 | TRBJ2-1 | - | - | TRBV27 | CASSSSANYNEQFF | TGTGCCAGCAGCTCTAGCGCTAATTACAATGAGCAGTTCTTC
12 | TRBJ1-5 | - | - | TRBV28 | CASWGSGQPQHF | TGTGCCAGCTGGGGAAGCGGTCAGCCCCAGCATTTT
13 | TRBJ2-7 | TRBD1 | - | TRBV6-5 | CASSSDRGYEQYF | TGTGCCAGCAGTTCGGACAGGGGTTACGAGCAGTACTTC
15 | TRBJ1-5 | - | - | TRBV6-1 | CASSEGSYSNQPQHF | TGTGCCAGCAGTGAAGGGAGCTATAGCAATCAGCCCCAGCATTTT
18 | TRBJ2-2 | - | - | TRBV5-8 | CASSFKALGGPNTGELFF | TGTGCCAGCAGCTTTAAGGCTCTCGGGGGGCCGAACACCGGGGAGCTGTTTTTT
15 | TRBJ1-6 | - | - | TRBV4-1 | CASSQGPGQNSPLHF | TGCGCCAGCAGCCAAGGGCCAGGGCAGAATTCACCCCTCCACTTT
14 | TRBJ2-7 | - | once | TRBV10-3 | CAISEGNYAYEQYF | TGTGCCATCAGTGAGGGAAACTACGCCTACGAGCAGTACTTC
17 | TRBJ2-7 | - | few | TRBV7-2 | CASSISVRGGQSYEQYF | TGTGCCAGCAGCATTAGCGTTAGGGGGGGGCAGTCCTACGAGCAGTACTTC
16 | TRBJ2-3 | TRBD2 | - | TRBV27 | CASSPLLSGDTDTQYF | TGTGCCAGCAGTCCTCTCCTTAGCGGGGACACAGATACGCAGTATTTT
14 | TRBJ2-6 | TRBD1 | - | TRBV29-1 | CSATTGTGANVLTF | TGCAGCGCCACGACAGGGACCGGGGCCAACGTCCTGACTTTC
13 | TRBJ2-3 | - | - | TRBV2 | CASNTGEVDTQYF | TGTGCCAGCAATACGGGAGAGGTAGATACGCAGTATTTT
16 | TRBJ2-2 | TRBD1 | once | TRBV5-4 | CASSLGGTVNTGELFF | TGTGCCAGCAGCTTGGGGGGGACAGTGAACACCGGGGAGCTGTTTTTT
13 | TRBJ1-3 | - | - | TRBV15 | CATRQRGRNTIYF | TGTGCCACCCGGCAAAGGGGCCGAAACACCATATATTTT
16 | TRBJ2-7 | TRBD1 | once | TRBV9 | CASSETAGTGVYEQYF | TGTGCCAGCAGCGAGACCGCCGGGACAGGGGTTTACGAGCAGTACTTC
18 | TRBJ1-4 | TRBD1 | - | TRBV9 | CASSPQQGAAIRGEKLFF | TGTGCCAGCAGCCCCCAGCAGGGGGCGGCTATCAGGGGTGAAAAACTGTTTTTT
16 | TRBJ2-1 | TRBD2 | once | TRBV28 | CASTRGSSGGSREQFF | TGTGCCAGCACCCGAGGGTCGAGCGGGGGGTCCAGGGAGCAGTTCTTC
15 | TRBJ1-1 | TRBD1 | - | TRBV27 | CASSLFTGANTEAFF | TGTGCCAGCAGTTTATTTACAGGGGCGAACACTGAAGCTTTCTTT
15 | TRBJ2-7 | TRBD1 | - | TRBV9 | CASSVEGTETYEQYF | TGTGCCAGCAGCGTAGAGGGGACAGAGACCTACGAGCAGTACTTC
15 | TRBJ2-7 | - | - | TRBV6-1 | CASSALQGSTYEQYF | TGTGCCAGCAGTGCCCTCCAGGGGTCCACCTACGAGCAGTACTTC
14 | TRBJ1-5 | - | - | TRBV10-3 | CAISNEGGNQPQHF | TGTGCCATCAGCAATGAGGGGGGCAATCAGCCCCAGCATTTT
14 | TRBJ1-1 | TRBD1 | - | TRBV28 | CASRATGGFTEAFF | TGTGCCAGCAGGGCAACAGGGGGGTTTACTGAAGCTTTCTTT
15 | TRBJ1-1 | TRBD1 | once | TRBV27 | CASSLSTGGSTEAFF | TGTGCCAGCAGTTTATCGACAGGGGGAAGCACTGAAGCTTTCTTT
16 | TRBJ2-7 | TRBD1 | - | TRBV7-9 | CASSLSGTGIYYEQYF | TGTGCCAGCAGCTTATCGGGGACAGGGATCTACTACGAGCAGTACTTC
15 | TRBJ1-3 | - | - | TRBV30 | CAWSVRSLSGNTIYF | TGTGCCTGGAGTGTACGTAGTCTCTCTGGAAACACCATATATTTT
14 | TRBJ2-1 | TRBD1 | few | TRBV18 | CASSPPDRVHEQFF | TGTGCCAGCTCACCTCCGGACAGGGTCCATGAGCAGTTCTTC
13 | TRBJ1-5 | - | - | TRBV27 | CASSRGGNQPQHF | TGTGCCAGCAGCAGGGGCGGCAATCAGCCCCAGCATTTT
15 | TRBJ1-1 | - | - | TRBV13 | CASSSYSGVETEAFF | TGTGCCAGCAGCTCCTACTCAGGGGTTGAGACTGAAGCTTTCTTT
14 | TRBJ2-7 | TRBD1 | - | TRBV19 | CASTPSTGGHEQYF | TGTGCCAGTACCCCGTCGACAGGGGGTCACGAGCAGTACTTC
17 | TRBJ1-5 | - | - | TRBV7-2 | CASSLVSGDRSNQPQHF | TGTGCCAGCAGCTTAGTGTCCGGGGATAGGAGCAATCAGCCCCAGCATTTT
16 | TRBJ1-2 | - | - | TRBV5-1 | CASSPPDRPAEGGYTF | TGCGCCAGCAGTCCACCGGATCGTCCAGCCGAGGGTGGCTACACCTTC
13 | TRBJ1-2 | TRBD1 | - | TRBV7-9 | CASSEQGAGGYTF | TGTGCCAGCAGCGAGCAGGGGGCGGGTGGCTACACCTTC
16 | TRBJ2-4 | - | - | TRBV4-1 | CASSQDTPLAKNIQYF | TGCGCCAGCAGCCAAGATACACCGCTAGCCAAAAACATTCAGTACTTC
17 | TRBJ1-5 | - | - | TRBV28 | CASSLLAGTGGNQPQHF | TGTGCCAGCAGTTTACTTGCCGGGACGGGGGGCAATCAGCCCCAGCATTTT
15 | TRBJ2-5 | TRBD2 | - | TRBV6-1 | CASSNRAGGRETQYF | TGTGCCAGCAGCAACCGAGCGGGAGGGCGGGAGACCCAGTACTTC
14 | TRBJ1-2 | - | - | TRBV30 | CAWSVRVDTYGYTF | TGTGCCTGGAGTGTACGAGTGGACACCTATGGCTACACCTTC
18 | TRBJ1-1 | - | few | TRBV6-1 | CASSVMAHSSAGVTEAFF | TGTGCCAGCAGTGTTATGGCCCACAGTTCCGCGGGAGTCACTGAAGCTTTCTTT
14 | TRBJ2-7 | TRBD1 | - | TRBV7-8 | CASSRQGVFIEQYF | TGTGCCAGCAGCCGACAGGGGGTATTCATCGAGCAGTACTTC
15 | TRBJ2-3 | - | - | TRBV27 | CASSFTTSRADTQYF | TGTGCCAGCAGTTTTACAACTAGCCGGGCAGATACGCAGTATTTT
16 | TRBJ2-6 | - | - | TRBV18 | CASSPRQPSGANVLTF | TGTGCCAGCTCGCCCAGACAGCCCTCTGGGGCCAACGTCCTGACTTTC
14 | TRBJ2-2 | - | - | TRBV7-9 | CASSFGTPTGELFF | TGTGCCAGCAGCTTTGGGACTCCCACCGGGGAGCTGTTTTTT